This T cell receptor beta chain came from a study of cytomegalovirus exposure and HLA in healthy donors. CDR1 is SGHNT, CDR2 YENEEA, per germline. The ends lost 5 bases at V and 0 bases at J; junction bases unmatched: 8. The CDR3 is 16 amino acids. General study points: There was a cluster of highly shared sequence variants that was likely a sequencing artifact. Later on, a genetic analysis was performed. It linked a missense variant in DCLRE1C with V- and J-gene trimming of TCR beta. Associated with HLA alleles at 0.05 false discovery rate in a later analysis were 16,951 TCR beta sequences.

A multiplex PCR was run with 60 Vbeta primers and 13 Jbeta primers. TCRdb's copy holds only in-frame clones and misses some; the assay was immunoSEQ multiplex PCR. The sample shows about 280,000 clones, 70% to 90% of them seen only once. As to this clone: No antigen is known for it.

The chain uses TRBV11-3 and TRBJ2-3; 7 bases are a match to TRBD1. The sequenced sample consisted of PBMCs. The origin of this receptor is a young woman in good health and CMV-seronegative. The chain's CDR3 is CASSPWDSSSTDTQYF. DNA for the CDR3: TGTGCCAGCAGCCCCTGGGACAGTTCTAGCACAGATACGCAGTATTTT. The entire variable domain, with the rest obtained from reference TRBV11-3 and TRBJ2-3, is as follows: EAGVVQSPRYKIIEKKQPVAFWCNPISGHNTLYWYLQNLGQGPELLIRYENEEAVDDSQLPKDRFSAERLKGVDSTLKIQPAELGDSAVYLCASSPWDSSSTDTQYFGPGTRLTVL.